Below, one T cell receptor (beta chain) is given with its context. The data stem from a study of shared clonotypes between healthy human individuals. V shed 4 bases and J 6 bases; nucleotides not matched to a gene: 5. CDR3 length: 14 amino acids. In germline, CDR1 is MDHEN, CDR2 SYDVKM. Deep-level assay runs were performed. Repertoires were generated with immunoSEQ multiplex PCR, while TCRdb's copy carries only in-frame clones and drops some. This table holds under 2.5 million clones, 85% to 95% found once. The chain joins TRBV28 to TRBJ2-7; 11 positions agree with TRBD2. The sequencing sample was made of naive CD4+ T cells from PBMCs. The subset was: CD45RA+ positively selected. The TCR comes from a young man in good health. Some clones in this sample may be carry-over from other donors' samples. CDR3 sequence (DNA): TGTGCCAGCAGTTCCGGGACTAGCGGCCTCGAGCAGTACTTC. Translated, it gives CASSSGTSGLEQYF.